The clone carrying this TCR beta chain was seen repeatedly, ten times or more. The antigen remains unidentified. This entry is derived from a study of T cells in Graves' hyperthyroidism and ophthalmopathy. Ophthalmopathy patients showed a Clinical Activity Score of at least 3, NOSPECS grade of at least 4 and duration under 3 months. Fresh peripheral blood, about 9.9 ml, yielded the PBMCs. V lost 7 bases, J lost 0 bases, and 12 bases stayed unmatched. Germline V gene sequence: CDR1 SGHTA, CDR2 FQGNSA. The length of the CDR3 is 18 residues. The TCR beta CDR3 regions underwent amplification using RNA transcripts as the source. When the TCR CDR3 underwent first-round RT-PCR, the HTBI primer set was used. Each CDR3 protein gets one entry after TCRdb re-called the multiplex PCR reads with MiXCR. The sample has roughly 61,000 distinct CDR3 sequences, 53% seen once. General study results and limits: Most thyroid clonotypes expanded above 0.001 were also detected in blood. The model's output predicted ophthalmopathy at a median of roughly 6 months prior to onset.

The clonotype originates from a woman aged 55 to 70 with Graves' ophthalmopathy. The sequencing sample was made of blood. The chain is built from TRBV7-2 and TRBJ2-3; 11 nucleotides line up with TRBD2. CDR3 coding DNA: TGTGCCAGCACCACCGGGACTAGCGGATCCCCTAGCACAGATACGCAGTATTTT. This codes for CASTTGTSGSPSTDTQYF.